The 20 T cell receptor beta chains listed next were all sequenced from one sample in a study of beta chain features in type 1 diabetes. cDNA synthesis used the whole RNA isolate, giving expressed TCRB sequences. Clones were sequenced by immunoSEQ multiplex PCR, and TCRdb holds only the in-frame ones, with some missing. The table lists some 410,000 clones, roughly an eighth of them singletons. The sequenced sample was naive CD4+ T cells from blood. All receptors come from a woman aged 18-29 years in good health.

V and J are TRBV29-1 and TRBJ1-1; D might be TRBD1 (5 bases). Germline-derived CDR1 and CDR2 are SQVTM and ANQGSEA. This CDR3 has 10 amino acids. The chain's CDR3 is CSGHRVEAFF. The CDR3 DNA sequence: TGCAGTGGACACCGGGTCGAAGCTTTCTTT.

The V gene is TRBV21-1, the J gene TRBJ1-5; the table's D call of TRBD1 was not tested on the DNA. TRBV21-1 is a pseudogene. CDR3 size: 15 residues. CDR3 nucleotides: TGTGCCAGCAGCAAAGAGGGGCTTAGCAATCAGCCCCAGCATTTT. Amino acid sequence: CASSKEGLSNQPQHF.

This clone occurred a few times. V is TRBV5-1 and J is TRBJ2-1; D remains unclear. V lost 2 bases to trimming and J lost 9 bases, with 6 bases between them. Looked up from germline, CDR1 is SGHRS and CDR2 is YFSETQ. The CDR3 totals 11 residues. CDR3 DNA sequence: TGCGCCAGCAGCTTAGGTCCTGAGCAGTTCTTC. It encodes CASSLGPEQFF. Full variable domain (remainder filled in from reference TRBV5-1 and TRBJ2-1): KAGVTQTPRYLIKTRGQQVTLSCSPISGHRSVSWYQQTPGQGLQFLFEYFSETQRNKGNFPGRFSGRQFSNSRSEMNVSTLELGDSALYLCASSLGPEQFFGPGTRLTVL.

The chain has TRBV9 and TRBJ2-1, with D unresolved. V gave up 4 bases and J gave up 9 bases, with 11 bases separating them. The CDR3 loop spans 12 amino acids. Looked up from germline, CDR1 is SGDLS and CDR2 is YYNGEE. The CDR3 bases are TGTGCCAGCAGCCCTTCCGGGCGTGAGCAGTTCTTC. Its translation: CASSPSGREQFF.

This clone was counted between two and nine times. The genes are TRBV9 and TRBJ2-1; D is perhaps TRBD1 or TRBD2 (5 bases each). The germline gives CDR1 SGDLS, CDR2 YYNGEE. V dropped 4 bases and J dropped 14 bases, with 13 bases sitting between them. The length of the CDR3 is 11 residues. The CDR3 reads CASSTPGRKFF. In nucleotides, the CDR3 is TGTGCCAGCAGCACACCGGGACGGAAGTTCTTC. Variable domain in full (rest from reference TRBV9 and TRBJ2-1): DSGVTQTPKHLITATGQRVTLRCSPRSGDLSVYWYQQSLDQGLQFLIQYYNGEERAKGNILERFSAQQFPDLHSELNLSSLELGDSALYFCASSTPGRKFFGPGTRLTVL.

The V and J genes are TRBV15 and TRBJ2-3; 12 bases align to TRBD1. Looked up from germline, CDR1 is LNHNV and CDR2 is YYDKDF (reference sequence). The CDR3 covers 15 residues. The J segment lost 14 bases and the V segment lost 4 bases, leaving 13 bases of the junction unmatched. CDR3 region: CATSKAGQGARWPYF. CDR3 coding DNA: TGTGCCACCAGCAAGGCGGGACAGGGGGCTCGGTGGCCGTATTTT.

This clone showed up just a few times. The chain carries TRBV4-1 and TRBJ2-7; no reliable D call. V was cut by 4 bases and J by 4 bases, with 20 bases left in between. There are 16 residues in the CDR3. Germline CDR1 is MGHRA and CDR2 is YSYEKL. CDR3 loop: CASSPLNQAGVYEQYF. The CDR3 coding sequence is TGCGCCAGCAGCCCCTTAAACCAAGCTGGGGTGTACGAGCAGTACTTC.

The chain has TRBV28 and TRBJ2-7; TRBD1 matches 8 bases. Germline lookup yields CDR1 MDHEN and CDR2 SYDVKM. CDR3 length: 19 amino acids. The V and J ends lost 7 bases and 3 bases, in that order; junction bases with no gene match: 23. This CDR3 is CASTPERWQGATGLYEQYV. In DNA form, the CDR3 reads TGTGCCAGCACCCCCGAGAGGTGGCAGGGGGCTACTGGCCTCTACGAGCAGTACGTC.

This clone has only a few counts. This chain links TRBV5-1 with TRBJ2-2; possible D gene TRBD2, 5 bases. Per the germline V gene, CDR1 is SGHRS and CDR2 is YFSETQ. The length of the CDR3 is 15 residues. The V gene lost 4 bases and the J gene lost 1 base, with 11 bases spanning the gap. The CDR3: CASSGGPGNTGELFF. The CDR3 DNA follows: TGCGCCAGCAGCGGCGGGCCGGGGAACACCGGGGAGCTGTTTTTT.

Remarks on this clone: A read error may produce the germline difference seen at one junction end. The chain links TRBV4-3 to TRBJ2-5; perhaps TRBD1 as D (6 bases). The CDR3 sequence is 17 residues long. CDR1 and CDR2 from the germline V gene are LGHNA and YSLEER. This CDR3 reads CASSQDTGTFLQVTQYF. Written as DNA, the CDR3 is TGCGCCAGCAGCCAAGATACAGGGACATTTCTCCAAGTGACCCAGTACTTC.

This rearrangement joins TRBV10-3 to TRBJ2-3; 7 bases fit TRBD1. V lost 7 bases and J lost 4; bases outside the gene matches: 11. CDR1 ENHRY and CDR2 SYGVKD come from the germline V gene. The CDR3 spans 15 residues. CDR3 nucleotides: TGTGCCATCACGGACAACAGGGGCTTGGCAGATACGCAGTATTTT. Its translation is CAITDNRGLADTQYF.

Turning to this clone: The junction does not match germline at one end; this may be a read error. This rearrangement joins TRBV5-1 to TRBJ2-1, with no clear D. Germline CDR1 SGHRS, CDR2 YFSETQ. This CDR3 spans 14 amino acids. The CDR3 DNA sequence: TGCGCCAGCAGCTTACGGGCCTCCGACAATGAGCAGTTCTTC. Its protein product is CASSLRASDNEQFF. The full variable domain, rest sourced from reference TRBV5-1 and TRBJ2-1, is KAGVTQTPRYLIKTRGQQVTLSCSPISGHRSVSWYQQTPGQGLQFLFEYFSETQRNKGNFPGRFSGRQFSNSRSEMNVSTLELGDSALYLCASSLRASDNEQFFGPGTRLTVL.

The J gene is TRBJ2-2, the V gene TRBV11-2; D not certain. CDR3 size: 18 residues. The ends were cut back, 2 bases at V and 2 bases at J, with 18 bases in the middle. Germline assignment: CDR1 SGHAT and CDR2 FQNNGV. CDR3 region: CASSLPPTGSINTGELFF. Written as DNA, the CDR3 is TGTGCCAGCAGCTTACCCCCGACCGGGTCTATCAACACCGGGGAGCTGTTTTTT.

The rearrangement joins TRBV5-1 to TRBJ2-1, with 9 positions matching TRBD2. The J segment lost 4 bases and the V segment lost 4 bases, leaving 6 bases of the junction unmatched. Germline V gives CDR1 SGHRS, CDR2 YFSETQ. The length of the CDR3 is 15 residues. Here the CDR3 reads CASSPLAGSYNEQFF. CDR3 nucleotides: TGCGCCAGCAGCCCTCTAGCGGGAAGTTACAATGAGCAGTTCTTC.

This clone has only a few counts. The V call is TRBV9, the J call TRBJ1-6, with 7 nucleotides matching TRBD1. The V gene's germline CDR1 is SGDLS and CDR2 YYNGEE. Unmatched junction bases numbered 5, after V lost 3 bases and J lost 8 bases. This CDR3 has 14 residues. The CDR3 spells CASSGQGDHSPLHF. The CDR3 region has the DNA TGTGCCAGCAGCGGCCAGGGGGATCATTCACCCCTCCACTTT.

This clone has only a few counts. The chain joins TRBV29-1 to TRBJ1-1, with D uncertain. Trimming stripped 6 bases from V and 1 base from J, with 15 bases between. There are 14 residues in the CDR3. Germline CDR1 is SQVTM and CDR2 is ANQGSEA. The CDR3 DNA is TGCAGCGTGATGACTAACAGAAAGAACACTGAAGCTTTCTTT. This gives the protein CSVMTNRKNTEAFF. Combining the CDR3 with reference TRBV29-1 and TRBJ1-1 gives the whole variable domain SAVISQKPSRDICQRGTSLTIQCQVDSQVTMMFWYRQQPGQSLTLIATANQGSEATYESGFVIDKFPISRPNLTFSTLTVSNMSPEDSSIYLCSVMTNRKNTEAFFGQGTRLTVV.

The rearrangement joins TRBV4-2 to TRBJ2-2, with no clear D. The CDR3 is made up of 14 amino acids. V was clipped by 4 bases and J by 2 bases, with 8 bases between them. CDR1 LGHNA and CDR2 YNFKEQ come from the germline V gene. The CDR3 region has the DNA TGTGCCAGCAGCCTCCGCTCCAACACCGGGGAGCTGTTTTTT. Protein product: CASSLRSNTGELFF.

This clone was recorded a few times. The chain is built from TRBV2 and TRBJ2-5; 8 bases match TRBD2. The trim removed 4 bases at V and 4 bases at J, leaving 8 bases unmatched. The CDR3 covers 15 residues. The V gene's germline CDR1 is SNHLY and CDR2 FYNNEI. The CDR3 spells CASSGNGAGVETQYF. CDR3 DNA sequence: TGTGCCAGCAGTGGAAATGGAGCGGGAGTAGAGACCCAGTACTTC.

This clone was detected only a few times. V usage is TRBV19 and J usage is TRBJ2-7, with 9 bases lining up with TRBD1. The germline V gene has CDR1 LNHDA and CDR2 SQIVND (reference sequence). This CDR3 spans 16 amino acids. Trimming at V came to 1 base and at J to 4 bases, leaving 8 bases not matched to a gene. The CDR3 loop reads CASSIAGGQGRYEQYF. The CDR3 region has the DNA TGTGCCAGTAGTATAGCCGGGGGACAGGGCCGGTACGAGCAGTACTTC.

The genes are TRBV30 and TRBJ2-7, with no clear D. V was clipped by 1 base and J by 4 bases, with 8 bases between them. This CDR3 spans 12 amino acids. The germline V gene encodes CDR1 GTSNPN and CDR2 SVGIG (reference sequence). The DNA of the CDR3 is TGTGCCTGGAGTGGACTTCGGTACGAGCAGTACTTC. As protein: CAWSGLRYEQYF. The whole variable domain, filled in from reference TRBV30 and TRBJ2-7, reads SQTIHQWPATLVQPVGSPLSLECTVEGTSNPNLYWYRQAAGRGLQLLFYSVGIGQISSEVPQNLSASRPQDRQFILSSKKLLLSDSGFYLCAWSGLRYEQYFGPGTRLTVT.